What follows are 23 T cell receptor beta chains derived from one specimen sequenced in a study of T cell responses to AZD1222 COVID-19 vaccine. TCRdb keeps only in-frame clones here, not all; method: immunoSEQ multiplex PCR. This sample has approximately 100,000 clones; less than 95% occur once, and the top ten carry 5.4%. Sequenced here: peripheral blood, sampled 28 days after the second AZD1222 dose. The receptors were gathered from an adult who received the AZD1222 COVID-19 vaccine.

V usage is TRBV12-3 or TRBV12-4 and J usage is TRBJ1-6; 7 bases agree with TRBD1. CDR3 length: 13 amino acids. The V segment lost 6 bases and the J segment 6 bases; nucleotides outside the gene matches: 2. CDR3 sequence reads: CASSRDSNSPLHF. The CDR3 nucleotides are TGTGCCAGCAGCCGGGACAGTAATTCACCCCTCCACTTT.

The V gene is TRBV28, the J gene TRBJ1-4, with D hard to call. CDR1 is MDHEN, CDR2 SYDVKM, per germline. Trimming took 6 bases from V and 0 from J, leaving 11 bases between them. CDR3 length equals 15 residues. The CDR3 coding sequence is TGTGCCAGCAGGTCCCCCGGAACAACTAATGAAAAACTGTTTTTT. Protein product: CASRSPGTTNEKLFF.

This clone was recorded only once. The chain carries TRBV5-1 and TRBJ1-4; tentatively, D is TRBD1 (5 bases). Germline loops: CDR1 SGHRS, CDR2 YFSETQ. Trimming took off 4 bases at V and 7 bases at J, with 14 bases between the two ends. CDR3 size: 14 residues. CDR3 in DNA: TGCGCCAGCAGCCCCGGGGGGGTTTCTGAAAAACTGTTTTTT. Translating gives CASSPGGVSEKLFF. Variable domain in full (rest from reference TRBV5-1 and TRBJ1-4): KAGVTQTPRYLIKTRGQQVTLSCSPISGHRSVSWYQQTPGQGLQFLFEYFSETQRNKGNFPGRFSGRQFSNSRSEMNVSTLELGDSALYLCASSPGGVSEKLFFGSGTQLSVL.

The rearrangement uses TRBV30 and TRBJ1-2, with D maybe TRBD1 (5 bases). Trimming stripped 5 bases from V and 3 bases from J, with 13 bases between. The CDR3 runs 13 residues. CDR1 is GTSNPN, CDR2 SVGIG, per germline (reference sequence). The chain's CDR3 is CAWGKGKDYGYTF. CDR3 nucleotides: TGTGCCTGGGGGAAGGGGAAGGACTATGGCTACACCTTC.

This chain uses TRBV2 with TRBJ1-4, with a possible D match to TRBD1 (6 bases). The V end lost 1 base, the J end lost 7 bases, and 10 bases lay between the germline ends. Per germline, CDR1 SNHLY and CDR2 FYNNEI. The CDR3 has 14 residues. CDR3 sequence reads: CASSEGRGGEKLFF. The CDR3 DNA is TGTGCCAGCAGTGAAGGCAGGGGTGGTGAAAAACTGTTTTTT. Full variable domain (remainder filled in from reference TRBV2 and TRBJ1-4): EPEVTQTPSHQVTQMGQEVILRCVPISNHLYFYWYRQILGQKVEFLVSFYNNEISEKSEIFDDQFSVERPDGSNFTLKIRSTKLEDSAMYFCASSEGRGGEKLFFGSGTQLSVL.

The V gene is TRBV5-1, the J gene TRBJ2-6; D possibly corresponds to TRBD2 (6 bases). The germline V and J ends were trimmed by 3 bases and 3 bases, with 16 bases remaining between them. Per germline, CDR1 SGHRS and CDR2 YFSETQ. The CDR3 covers 17 residues. This CDR3 reads CASSSRAFGGGANVLTF. CDR3 nucleotides: TGCGCCAGCAGCTCCAGGGCCTTCGGGGGTGGGGCCAACGTCCTGACTTTC. The full variable domain, rest sourced from reference TRBV5-1 and TRBJ2-6, is KAGVTQTPRYLIKTRGQQVTLSCSPISGHRSVSWYQQTPGQGLQFLFEYFSETQRNKGNFPGRFSGRQFSNSRSEMNVSTLELGDSALYLCASSSRAFGGGANVLTFGAGSRLTVL.

J is TRBJ2-3 and V is TRBV24-1; a possible D gene is TRBD1 (5 bases). Trimming left V 4 bases short and J 0 bases short, with 13 bases between. The CDR3 is 16 residues long. Germline CDR1 reads KGHDR; CDR2 reads SFDVKD. This chain's CDR3 is CATSEQTDPSTDTQYF. DNA of the CDR3: TGTGCCACCAGTGAGCAGACAGATCCTAGCACAGATACGCAGTATTTT.

On this clone: The junction and the germline gene differ at one end; a read error may be behind it. The chain employs TRBV28 and TRBJ1-1, with 7 bases fitting TRBD1. The CDR3 is made up of 14 amino acids. CDR1 and CDR2 (germline): MDHEN, SYDVKM. The CDR3 protein is CASSYPRGRTEVFF. The CDR3 DNA is TGTGCCAGCAGTTATCCGAGGGGGCGGACTGAAGTTTTCTTT.

The gene calls are TRBV11-3 and TRBJ1-5; TRBD1 matches at 8 bases. Germline CDR1 SGHNT, CDR2 YENEEA. The V and J ends lost 6 bases and 2 bases, in that order; junction bases with no gene match: 6. The CDR3 has 15 amino acids. The CDR3 sequence: CASSPGGAGNQPQHF. In DNA form, the CDR3 reads TGTGCCAGCAGTCCAGGGGGCGCGGGCAATCAGCCCCAGCATTTT. Drawing the rest from reference TRBV11-3 and TRBJ1-5, the complete variable domain is EAGVVQSPRYKIIEKKQPVAFWCNPISGHNTLYWYLQNLGQGPELLIRYENEEAVDDSQLPKDRFSAERLKGVDSTLKIQPAELGDSAVYLCASSPGGAGNQPQHFGDGTRLSIL.

The chain has TRBV7-2 and TRBJ1-6, with D possibly TRBD1 on 5 matching bases. This CDR3 contains 14 residues. CDR1 is SGHTA and CDR2 is FQGNSA in the germline V gene. Trimming stripped 1 base from V and 13 bases from J, with 14 bases between. The CDR3 coding sequence is TGTGCCAGCAGCTTAGGGTCACAGGATCGGCCCCTCCACTTT. It yields the protein CASSLGSQDRPLHF.

This chain joins TRBV5-1 and TRBJ2-3, with D maybe TRBD2 (7 bases). The CDR3 is 15 residues long. CDR1 and CDR2 from the germline V gene are SGHRS and YFSETQ. Between the trimmed V and J ends, which lost 4 bases and 6 bases, there was a span of 18 bases. The DNA of the CDR3 is TGCGCCAGCAGCCCCGGGGCGGGGGCCCCCGATACGCAGTATTTT. Protein product: CASSPGAGAPDTQYF.

In nucleotides, the CDR3 is TGTGCCAGCAGACCGACAGGGCAGAACACTGAAGCTTTCTTT. Encoded protein: CASRPTGQNTEAFF. The J gene is TRBJ1-1, the V gene TRBV28; 7 bases align to TRBD1. This CDR3 comprises 14 residues. V shed 6 bases, J shed 1 base, and the junction held 5 bases outside the gene matches. Germline loops: CDR1 MDHEN, CDR2 SYDVKM.

The chain is built from TRBV7-3 and TRBJ1-2; no firm D call. Germline CDR1 and CDR2: SGHTA and FQGTGA. This CDR3 has 14 amino acids. The germline V and J ends were trimmed by 4 bases and 4 bases, with 13 bases remaining between them. The CDR3, as DNA: TGTGCCAGCAGCTCCACTGGGAGTCGCTATGGCTACACCTTC. Its translation is CASSSTGSRYGYTF.

The rearrangement links TRBV20-1 to TRBJ2-5; either TRBD1 or TRBD2 may supply D (6 bases each). This CDR3 has 11 residues. Trimming left V 5 bases short and J 9 bases short, with 13 bases between. The germline V gene has CDR1 DFQATT and CDR2 SNEGSKA (reference sequence). Written as DNA, the CDR3 is TGCAGTGCTCCCCTGAGGGGGGCCCAGTACTTC. This translates into CSAPLRGAQYF.

The chain is built from TRBV24-1 and TRBJ2-1; D may match TRBD1 or TRBD2 (7 bases each). CDR3 length: 15 residues. Per germline, CDR1 KGHDR and CDR2 SFDVKD. Trimming took off 5 bases at V and 7 bases at J, with 17 bases between the two ends. CDR3 sequence reads: CATSARGRGGNEQFF. DNA of the CDR3: TGTGCCACCAGTGCCCGGGGCAGGGGGGGAAATGAGCAGTTCTTC.

This chain connects TRBV5-4 to TRBJ1-2; a weak D match, TRBD1 (6 bases). CDR1 is SGHNT, CDR2 YYREEE, per germline (reference sequence). This CDR3 contains 14 residues. V was shortened by 1 base and J by 7 bases, with 14 bases between the two germline ends. Here the CDR3 reads CASSLSGAPSGYTF. CDR3 coding DNA: TGTGCCAGCAGCTTGTCGGGGGCGCCGTCTGGCTACACCTTC. The full variable domain, its missing parts supplied by reference TRBV5-4 and TRBJ1-2, is ETGVTQSPTHLIKTRGQQVTLRCSSQSGHNTVSWYQQALGQGPQFIFQYYREEENGRGNFPPRFSGLQFPNYSSELNVNALELDDSALYLCASSLSGAPSGYTFGSGTRLTVV.

The chain employs TRBV5-6 and TRBJ2-3; TRBD1 agrees at 8 bases. Germline V CDR1 and CDR2: SGHDT, YYEEEE. This CDR3 region has 17 residues. Trimming removed 2 bases from V and 0 bases from J; junction bases left unmatched: 8. The CDR3 DNA reads TGTGCCAGCAGCTTACTGGACAGGGAACCTAGCACAGATACGCAGTATTTT. Protein sequence: CASSLLDREPSTDTQYF. Using reference TRBV5-6 and TRBJ2-3 for the parts outside the CDR3, the full variable domain is DAGVTQSPTHLIKTRGQQVTLRCSPKSGHDTVSWYQQALGQGPQFIFQYYEEEERQRGNFPDRFSGHQFPNYSSELNVNALLLGDSALYLCASSLLDREPSTDTQYFGPGTRLTVL.

The V and J genes are TRBV6-1 and TRBJ1-5; no reliable D call. The CDR3 covers 16 residues. V was trimmed by 2 bases and J by 5 bases, leaving 16 bases between them. Germline lookup yields CDR1 MNHNS and CDR2 SASEGT. The CDR3 region is CASSELLGRRDQPQHF. The CDR3 DNA reads TGTGCCAGCAGTGAATTGTTAGGGCGTAGAGATCAGCCCCAGCATTTT.

This rearrangement joins TRBV5-6 to TRBJ1-6; 9 nucleotides agree with TRBD1. The CDR3 runs to 15 residues. Looked up from germline, CDR1 is SGHDT and CDR2 is YYEEEE. V lost 3 bases to trimming and J lost 6 bases; unmatched junction nucleotides: 4. CDR3 nucleotide sequence: TGTGCCAGCAGCTCGCCGGGACAGGGTAATTCACCCCTCCACTTT. This sequence encodes CASSSPGQGNSPLHF.

This clone was observed a few times. The chain employs TRBV15 and TRBJ1-2; the match to TRBD1 covers 7 bases. Looked up from germline, CDR1 is LNHNV and CDR2 is YYDKDF (reference sequence). The ends lost 0 bases at V and 8 bases at J; junction bases unmatched: 6. There are 14 residues in the CDR3. CDR3 protein: CATSRDPTGVGYTF. The CDR3 nucleotides read TGTGCCACCAGCAGAGACCCAACAGGGGTCGGCTACACCTTC.

The chain links TRBV5-6 to TRBJ2-5, with D unclear. This CDR3 is built from 16 residues. Germline lookup yields CDR1 SGHDT and CDR2 YYEEEE. The V end was cut by 3 bases, the J end by 1 base, with 16 bases between. CDR3 in DNA: TGTGCCAGCAGCTCCCCTGTGGGGTTCTTCCAAGAGACCCAGTACTTC. It specifies CASSSPVGFFQETQYF.

CDR3 sequence reads: CASSAGEARGTGELFF. The CDR3 DNA follows: TGCGCCAGCAGCGCGGGAGAGGCTCGTGGCACCGGGGAGCTGTTTTTT. The chain is built from TRBV5-1 and TRBJ2-2, with 7 positions matching TRBD2. The V segment lost 4 bases and the J segment 4 bases; nucleotides outside the gene matches: 10. Germline V CDR1 and CDR2: SGHRS, YFSETQ. This CDR3 region has 16 residues.

The chain links TRBV3-1 (or the pseudogene TRBV3-2) to TRBJ2-2; D unresolved. Germline V gene lookup returns CDR1 LGHDT and CDR2 YNNKEL (reference sequence). Trimming shortened V by 2 bases and J by 1 base, and 8 bases separated the two germline ends. This CDR3 is 15 amino acids long. This chain's CDR3 is CASSQQQLNTGELFF. CDR3 coding DNA: TGTGCCAGCAGCCAACAGCAGTTGAACACCGGGGAGCTGTTTTTT.